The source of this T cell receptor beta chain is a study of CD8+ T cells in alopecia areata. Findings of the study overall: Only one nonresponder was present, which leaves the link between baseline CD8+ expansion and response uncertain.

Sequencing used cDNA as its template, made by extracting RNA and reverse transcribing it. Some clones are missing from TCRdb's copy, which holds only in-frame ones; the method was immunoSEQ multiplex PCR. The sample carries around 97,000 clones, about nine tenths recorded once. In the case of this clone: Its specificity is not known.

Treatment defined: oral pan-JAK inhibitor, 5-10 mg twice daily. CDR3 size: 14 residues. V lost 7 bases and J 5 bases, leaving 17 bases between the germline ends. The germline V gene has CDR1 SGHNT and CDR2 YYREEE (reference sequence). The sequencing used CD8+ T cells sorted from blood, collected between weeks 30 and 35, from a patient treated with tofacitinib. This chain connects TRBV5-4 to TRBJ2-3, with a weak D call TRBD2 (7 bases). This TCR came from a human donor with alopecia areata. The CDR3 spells CASSLRGGGDTQYF. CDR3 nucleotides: TGTGCCAGCTCCCTGAGGGGGGGTGGAGATACGCAGTATTTT.